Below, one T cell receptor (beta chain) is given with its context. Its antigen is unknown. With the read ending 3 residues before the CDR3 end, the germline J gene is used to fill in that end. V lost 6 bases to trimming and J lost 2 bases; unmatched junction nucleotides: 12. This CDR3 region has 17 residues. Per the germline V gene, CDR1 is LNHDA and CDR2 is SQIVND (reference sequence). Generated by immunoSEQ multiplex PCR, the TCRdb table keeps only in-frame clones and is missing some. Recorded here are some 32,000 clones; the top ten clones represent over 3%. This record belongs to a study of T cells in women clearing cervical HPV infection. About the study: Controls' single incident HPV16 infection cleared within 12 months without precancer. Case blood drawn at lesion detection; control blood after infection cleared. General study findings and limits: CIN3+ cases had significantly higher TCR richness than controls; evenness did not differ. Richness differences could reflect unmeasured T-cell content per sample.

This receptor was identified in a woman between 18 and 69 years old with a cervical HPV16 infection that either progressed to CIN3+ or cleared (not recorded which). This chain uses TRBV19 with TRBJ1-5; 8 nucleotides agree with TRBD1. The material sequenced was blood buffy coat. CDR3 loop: CASSMGQAQGGNQPQHF. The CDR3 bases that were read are TGTGCCAGTAGCATGGGACAGGCCCAAGGGGGCAATCAGCCC.